The source of this TCR beta chain is a study of CD8 T cells in ankylosing spondylitis. Study-wide results and caveats: In ankylosing spondylitis patients, matched synovial fluid reportedly showed significant enrichment of disease-linked clones. Prior work had noted some motif variants in reactive arthritis blood and synovial fluid.

This clonotype was seen at least ten times. Its target is not known. Generation of TCR beta libraries employed quantitative 5'-RACE incorporating molecular barcodes. TCRdb reanalysed the 5' RACE reads using MiXCR and keeps one entry per CDR3 protein. Of fewer than 400,000 distinct CDR3 sequences detected, over 12% appear once; the ten largest clones hold 0.95% to 1.4%. This CDR3 is built from 16 residues. Germline-derived CDR1 and CDR2 are MNHEY and SVGAGI. V shed 4 bases, J shed 4 bases, and the junction held 12 bases outside the gene matches. Source material: blood, either unsorted or a sorted T cell fraction (not recorded which). The TCR originated in a male donor with ankylosing spondylitis or in good health (not recorded which). The V and J genes are TRBV6-5 and TRBJ1-2; 7 nucleotides match TRBD1. In DNA form, the CDR3 reads TGTGCCAGCAGTTCCCCCGAGGGGGCCGGCAGCTATGGCTACACCTTC. This codes for CASSSPEGAGSYGYTF.